This T cell receptor (beta chain) was documented in a study of blood T cells in healthy people across ages. This clonotype was observed a few times. The use of a sample-barcoded 5' primer and a J-beta primer mix characterized a second PCR of 7 to 11 cycles. A template-switch adaptor containing 12 random nucleotides labeled each cDNA molecule. Using its own MiXCR run on the 5' RACE reads, TCRdb lists one record per CDR3 protein. The sample includes roughly 1,100,000 distinct CDR3 sequences, almost 25% of them seen just once. Germline V gene data show CDR1 as MNHEY and CDR2 as SVGAGI. Trimming at V came to 5 bases and at J to 5 bases, leaving 5 bases not matched to a gene. The CDR3 is made up of 15 amino acids. The data were also submitted as part of a second study, on T cells of mothers and their children. That study adds: Whether pairs are related or unrelated, thymic selection shapes their TCR recombination output in much the same way.

This rearrangement joins TRBV6-5 to TRBJ2-1, with 11 bases matching TRBD2. Sequenced material: blood. The TCR was taken from a girl aged 2-10 years in good health. CDR3 nucleotide sequence: TGTGCCAGCAGTCCACTAGCGGGAGACCACAATGAGCAGTTCTTC. It translates to CASSPLAGDHNEQFF.